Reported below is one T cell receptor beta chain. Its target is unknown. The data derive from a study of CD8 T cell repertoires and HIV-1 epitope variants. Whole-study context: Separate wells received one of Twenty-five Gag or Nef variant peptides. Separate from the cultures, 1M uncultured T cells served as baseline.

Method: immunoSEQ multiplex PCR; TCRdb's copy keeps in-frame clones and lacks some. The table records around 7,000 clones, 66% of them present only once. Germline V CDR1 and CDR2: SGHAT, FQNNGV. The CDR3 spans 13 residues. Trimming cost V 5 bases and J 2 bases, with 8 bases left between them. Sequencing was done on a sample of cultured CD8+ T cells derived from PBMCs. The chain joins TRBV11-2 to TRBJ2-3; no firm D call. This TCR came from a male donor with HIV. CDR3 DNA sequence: TGTGCCAGCAGCCCCGGAAACACAGATACGCAGTATTTT. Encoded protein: CASSPGNTDTQYF.